This T cell receptor (beta chain) was identified during a study of shared clonotypes between healthy human individuals. Sequencing used immunoSEQ multiplex PCR; TCRdb keeps in-frame clones, though not all of them. This repertoire shows hundreds of thousands of clones, around 97% found once; its top ten account for 0.057%. From germline, CDR1 is SEHNR and CDR2 FQNEAQ (reference sequence). With 4 bases removed from V and 4 bases from J, the gap between germline ends came to 19 bases. This CDR3 is built from 16 residues. Sequencing input: naive CD4+ T cells sorted from blood. Indicated subset: CD45RA+ positively selected. The sequence came from a woman younger than 45 in good health. This chain joins TRBV7-9 and TRBJ2-5, with D tentatively TRBD2 (6 bases). The CDR3 here is CASSSPGTRRGETQYF. In DNA form, the CDR3 reads TGTGCCAGCAGCTCCCCAGGTACCCGGAGGGGAGAGACCCAGTACTTC. Variable domain in full (rest from reference TRBV7-9 and TRBJ2-5): DTGVSQNPRHKITKRGQNVTFRCDPISEHNRLYWYRQTLGQGPEFLTYFQNEAQLEKSRLLSDRFSAERPKGSFSTLEIQRTEQGDSAMYLCASSSPGTRRGETQYFGPGTRLLVL.